The clone carrying this TCR beta chain was picked up many times. Each TCR transcript was tagged with a 10-nucleotide random UMI during 5'RACE. The yield of each sequencing run was over 190 million TCR-beta sequences from 15-18 subjects. TCRdb re-analysed the 5' RACE reads in MiXCR, keeping a single row per CDR3 protein. The data contain around 35,000 distinct CDR3 sequences, around 1.5% of them singletons. The data were obtained in a study of neurological immune-mediated disorders. Input material: PBMCs. The clonotype originates from a woman aged 30 to 39 with multiple sclerosis.

The CDR3 bases are TGCAGTGCTAGAGTTCGACTAGGCACAGATACGCAGTATTTT. It translates to CSARVRLGTDTQYF. The V call is TRBV20-1, the J call TRBJ2-3; TRBD2 is a possible D gene (6 bases). CDR1 is DFQATT, CDR2 SNEGSKA, per germline (reference sequence). This CDR3 has 14 amino acids. V dropped 1 base and J dropped 1 base, with 9 bases sitting between them.